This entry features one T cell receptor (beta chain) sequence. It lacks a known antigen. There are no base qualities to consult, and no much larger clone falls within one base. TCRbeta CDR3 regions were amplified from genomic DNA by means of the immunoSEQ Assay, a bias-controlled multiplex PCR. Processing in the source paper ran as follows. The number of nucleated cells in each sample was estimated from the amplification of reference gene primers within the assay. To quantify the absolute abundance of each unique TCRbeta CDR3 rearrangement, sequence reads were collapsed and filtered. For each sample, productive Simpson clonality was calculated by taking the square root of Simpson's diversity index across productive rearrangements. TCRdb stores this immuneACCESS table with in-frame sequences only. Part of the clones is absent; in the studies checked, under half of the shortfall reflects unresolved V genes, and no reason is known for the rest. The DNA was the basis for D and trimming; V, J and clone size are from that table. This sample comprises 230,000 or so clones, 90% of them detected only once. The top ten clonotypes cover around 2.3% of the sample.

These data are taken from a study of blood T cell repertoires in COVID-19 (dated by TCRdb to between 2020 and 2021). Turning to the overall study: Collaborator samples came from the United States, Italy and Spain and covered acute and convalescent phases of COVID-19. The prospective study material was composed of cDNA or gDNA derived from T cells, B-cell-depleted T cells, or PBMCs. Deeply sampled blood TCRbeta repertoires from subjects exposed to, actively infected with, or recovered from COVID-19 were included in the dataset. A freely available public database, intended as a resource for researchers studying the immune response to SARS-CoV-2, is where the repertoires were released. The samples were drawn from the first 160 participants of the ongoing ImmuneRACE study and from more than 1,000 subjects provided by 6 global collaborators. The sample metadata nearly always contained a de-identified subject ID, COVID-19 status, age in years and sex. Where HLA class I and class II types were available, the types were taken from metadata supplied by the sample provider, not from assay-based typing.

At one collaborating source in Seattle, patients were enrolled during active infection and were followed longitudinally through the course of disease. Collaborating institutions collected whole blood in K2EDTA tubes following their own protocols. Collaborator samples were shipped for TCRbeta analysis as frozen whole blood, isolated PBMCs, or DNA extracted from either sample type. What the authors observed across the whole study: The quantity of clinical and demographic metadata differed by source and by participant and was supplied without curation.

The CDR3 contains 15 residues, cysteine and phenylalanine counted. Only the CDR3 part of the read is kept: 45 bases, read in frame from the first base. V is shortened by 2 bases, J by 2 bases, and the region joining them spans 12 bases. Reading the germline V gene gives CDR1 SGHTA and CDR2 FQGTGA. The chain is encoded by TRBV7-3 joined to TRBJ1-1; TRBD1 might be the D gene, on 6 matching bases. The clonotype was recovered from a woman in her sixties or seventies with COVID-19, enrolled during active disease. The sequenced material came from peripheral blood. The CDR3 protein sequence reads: CASSLQGSGNTEAFF. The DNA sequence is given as TGTGCCAGCAGCTTACAGGGGTCTGGTAACACTGAAGCTTTCTTT.